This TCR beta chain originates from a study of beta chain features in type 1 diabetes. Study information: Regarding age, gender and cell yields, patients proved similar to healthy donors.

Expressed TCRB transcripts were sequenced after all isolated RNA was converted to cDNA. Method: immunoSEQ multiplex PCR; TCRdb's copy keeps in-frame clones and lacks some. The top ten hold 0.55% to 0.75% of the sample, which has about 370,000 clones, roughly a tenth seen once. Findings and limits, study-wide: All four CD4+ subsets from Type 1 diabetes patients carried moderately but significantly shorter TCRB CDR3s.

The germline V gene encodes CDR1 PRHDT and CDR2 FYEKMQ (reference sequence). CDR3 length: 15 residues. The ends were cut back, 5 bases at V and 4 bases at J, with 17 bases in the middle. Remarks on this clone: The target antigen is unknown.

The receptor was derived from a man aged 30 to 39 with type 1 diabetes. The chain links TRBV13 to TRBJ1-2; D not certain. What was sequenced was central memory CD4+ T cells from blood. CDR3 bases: TGTGCCAGCAGCGCTTCAGGCTCACCACTCTATGGCTACACCTTC. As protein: CASSASGSPLYGYTF.